This T cell receptor beta chain is from a study of control samples from healthy donors and cancer patients. After removal of 0 bases from V and 6 bases from J, the junction contained 10 bases not matched to a gene. CDR3 size: 17 residues. In germline, CDR1 is LNHNV, CDR2 YYDKDF (reference sequence). Using immunoSEQ multiplex PCR, the repertoire was profiled, and TCRdb retains in-frame clones only, with some absent. The profile covers 200,000 or so clones, with over 90% appearing a single time and approximately 1.6% taken by the ten largest. This clonotype originated in a man aged 50-59 years in good health. Sequenced input: blood. This chain joins TRBV15 and TRBJ2-1, with 8 bases fitting TRBD2. CDR3 DNA sequence: TGTGCCACCAGCAGAGATCATACTAGCGGTTTTTTCAATGAGCAGTTCTTC. This translates into CATSRDHTSGFFNEQFF.